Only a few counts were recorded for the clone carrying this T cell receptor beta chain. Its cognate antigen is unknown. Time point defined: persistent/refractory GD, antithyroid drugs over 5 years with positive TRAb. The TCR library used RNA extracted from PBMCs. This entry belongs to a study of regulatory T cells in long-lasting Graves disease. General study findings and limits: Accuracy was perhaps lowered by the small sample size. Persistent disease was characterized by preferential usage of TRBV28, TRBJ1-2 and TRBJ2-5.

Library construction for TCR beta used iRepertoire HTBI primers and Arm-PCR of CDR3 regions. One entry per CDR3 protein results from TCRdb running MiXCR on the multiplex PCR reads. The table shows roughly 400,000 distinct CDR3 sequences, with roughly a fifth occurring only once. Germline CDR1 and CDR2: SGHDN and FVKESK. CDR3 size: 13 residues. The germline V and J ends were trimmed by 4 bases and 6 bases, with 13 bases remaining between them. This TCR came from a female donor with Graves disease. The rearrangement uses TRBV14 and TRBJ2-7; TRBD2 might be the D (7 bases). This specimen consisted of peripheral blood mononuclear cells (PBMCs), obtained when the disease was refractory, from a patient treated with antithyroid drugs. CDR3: CASSPRGGGEQYF. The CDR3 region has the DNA TGTGCCAGCAGCCCTCGGGGAGGGGGCGAGCAGTACTTC.